One and the same sample provided the 14 T cell receptor beta chains below, sequenced in a study of low-dose radiotherapy and immunotherapy resistance in tumors. First-strand cDNA relied on TRAV- and TRBV-specific primers spanning alpha and beta chains. The PCR that amplified TCRs ran for about 18 cycles, relying on a constant-region primer and a V-primer adapter. TCRdb re-called the reads with MiXCR, one entry per CDR3 protein. Of fewer than 90,000 distinct CDR3 sequences listed, 15% to 20% are singletons. The time point was: before trial treatment. This material consisted of PBMCs, taken before treatment. The receptors here all came from a male donor with prostate cancer.

At least ten counts were recorded for this clonotype. This CDR3 is CSARGAYNEQFF. The DNA for the CDR3 is TGCAGTGCTAGAGGTGCCTACAATGAGCAGTTCTTC. The gene calls are TRBV20-1 and TRBJ2-1; the D is unclear. Trimming left V 1 base short and J 2 bases short, with 3 bases between. This CDR3 is 12 amino acids long. Germline V gene lookup returns CDR1 DFQATT and CDR2 SNEGSKA (reference sequence).

This clonotype showed up many times. The chain is built from TRBV6-2 or TRBV6-3 and TRBJ2-2; 7 bases align to TRBD1. Losses at the gene ends were 5 bases for V and 0 bases for J; bases not matched to a gene: 6. The CDR3 extends over 16 amino acids. Germline lookup yields CDR1 MNHEY and CDR2 SVGEGT. The CDR3 loop is CASSRDSPANTGELFF. CDR3 DNA sequence: TGTGCCAGCAGTCGGGACAGTCCAGCGAACACCGGGGAGCTGTTTTTT.

This clonotype has only a few counts. The CDR3 loop is CASSPHISPLHF. As DNA, the CDR3 is TGTGCCAGCAGTCCGCACATTTCACCCCTCCACTTT. The rearrangement links TRBV2 to TRBJ1-6; D uncertain. Germline V gives CDR1 SNHLY, CDR2 FYNNEI. V lost 5 bases and J 9 bases, leaving 8 bases between the germline ends. CDR3 size: 12 residues.

At least ten counts were recorded for this clonotype. CDR3 sequence reads: CASSFSGRGRYGYTF. The CDR3 nucleotides read TGTGCCAGCAGTTTCTCCGGCAGGGGGCGGTATGGCTACACCTTC. The chain employs TRBV28 and TRBJ1-2, with TRBD1 matching 8 bases. V was pared by 3 bases and J by 5 bases, with 8 bases of the junction left unmatched. The CDR3 runs 15 residues. Germline values: CDR1 MDHEN, CDR2 SYDVKM.

This clonotype was seen at least ten times. The chain carries TRBV19 and TRBJ2-2, with D tentatively TRBD1 (6 bases). This CDR3 region has 16 residues. CDR1 and CDR2 (germline): LNHDA, SQIVND (reference sequence). Trimming removed 5 bases at V and 5 bases at J, with 18 bases between. The CDR3 sequence: CASSHGQGRGTGELFF. Written as DNA, the CDR3 is TGTGCCAGTAGTCACGGTCAGGGGCGTGGGACCGGGGAGCTGTTTTTT.

This clonotype has only a few counts. Because the CDR3's place on the DNA is in doubt, the DNA is left out and the CDR3 is given as listed by TCRdb. The CDR3: CASRPSQGRSGELFFF. The chain uses TRBV26 and TRBJ2-2; the D call of TRBD2 is as the table states it, not checked on the DNA. TRBV26 corresponds to a pseudogene. The CDR3 is 16 amino acids long, termini counted.

The sample holds a few counts of this clonotype. The chain recombines TRBV6-1 with TRBJ2-5; D may be TRBD2 (5 bases). CDR1 is MNHNS and CDR2 is SASEGT in the germline V gene. This CDR3 has 17 amino acids. V was clipped by 3 bases and J by 1 base, with 18 bases between them. CDR3 amino acids: CASSDALAGLIQETQYF. The CDR3 region has the DNA TGTGCCAGCAGTGACGCTCTGGCAGGACTCATCCAAGAGACCCAGTACTTC.

This clonotype was seen ten or more times. The V call is TRBV27, the J call TRBJ2-2, with unresolved D. V lost 2 bases and J 1 base, leaving 8 bases between the germline ends. The germline CDR1 and CDR2 sequences are MNHEY and SMNVEV (reference sequence). CDR3 length: 15 residues. CDR3 region: CASSLAYRNTGELFF. The CDR3, as DNA: TGTGCCAGCAGTTTAGCTTACAGGAACACCGGGGAGCTGTTTTTT.

This clonotype was observed many times. The CDR3 coding sequence is TGTGCCAGCACAGAATCCGCTAGCGGGAGGTCAATGGTAAGGAATGAGCAGTTCTTC. This sequence encodes CASTESASGRSMVRNEQFF. This rearrangement joins TRBV6-4 to TRBJ2-1, with TRBD2 identical over 11 bases. CDR3 length equals 19 residues. Trimming took 7 bases from V and 7 from J; bases not matched to a gene: 21. The germline CDR1 and CDR2 sequences are MRHNA and SNTAGT.

Comments on this clonotype: This may be a read error, as it is one base from a much larger clone. CDR3 sequence reads: CASSQDINEQYF. CDR3 nucleotides: TGCGCCAGCAGCCAAGATATAAATGAGCAGTACTTC. V is TRBV4-1 and J is TRBJ2-7; D not resolved. The CDR3 extends over 12 amino acids. V was shortened by 0 bases and J by 7 bases, with 7 bases between the two germline ends. Germline CDR1 reads MGHRA; CDR2 reads YSYEKL.

This clonotype was seen many times. V gene TRBV2 combines with J gene TRBJ1-5; 8 bases are shared with TRBD1. This CDR3 is built from 14 residues. Germline CDR1 and CDR2: SNHLY and FYNNEI. The V gene end was trimmed by 8 bases and the J gene end by 0 bases; junction bases not matched to a gene: 3. The CDR3 DNA is TGTGCCAGCCGGACAGGGTTTAGCAATCAGCCCCAGCATTTT. Translation gives CASRTGFSNQPQHF. Together with reference TRBV2 and TRBJ1-5, the CDR3 gives the full variable domain: EPEVTQTPSHQVTQMGQEVILRCVPISNHLYFYWYRQILGQKVEFLVSFYNNEISEKSEIFDDQFSVERPDGSNFTLKIRSTKLEDSAMYFCASRTGFSNQPQHFGDGTRLSIL.

There are many counts of this clonotype. V gene TRBV2 combines with J gene TRBJ1-3; a weak D match, TRBD1 (6 bases). CDR1 and CDR2 (germline): SNHLY, FYNNEI. V was cut by 6 bases and J by 0 bases, with 27 bases left in between. The CDR3 runs 20 residues. The CDR3 region has the DNA TGTGCCAGCAGACCCCCCGCCGGAGCGGGGGCCCTACTCTCTGGAAACACCATATATTTT. It specifies CASRPPAGAGALLSGNTIYF.

The sample holds many counts of this clonotype. The CDR3 coding sequence is TGTGCCACCAGCAGAGAGACCCCGGGTTTGCCCTACGAGCAGTACTTC. Translated: CATSRETPGLPYEQYF. The J gene is TRBJ2-7, the V gene TRBV15; D remains unclear. The CDR3 loop spans 16 amino acids. With 0 bases removed from V and 2 bases from J, the gap between germline ends came to 14 bases. In germline, CDR1 is LNHNV, CDR2 YYDKDF (reference sequence).

This clonotype has at least ten counts. V and J are TRBV7-2 and TRBJ1-2, with TRBD1 matching over 7 bases. Unmatched junction bases numbered 11, after V lost 6 bases and J lost 7 bases. The CDR3 runs 14 residues. Looked up from germline, CDR1 is SGHTA and CDR2 is FQGNSA. The CDR3 loop reads CASRSGTAMGGYTF. CDR3 in DNA: TGTGCCAGCAGATCGGGGACAGCGATGGGTGGCTACACCTTC.